A selection of T cell receptor beta chains follows, all from one sample in a study of blood T cell repertoires in COVID-19. The protocol was immunoSEQ multiplex PCR, while the TCRdb copy is restricted to in-frame clones and leaves out a portion. The repertoire consists of approximately 230,000 clones, with approximately 82% occurring once and the leading ten covering 4.9%. Material: peripheral blood. These receptors were obtained from a woman of 80 years or more with active or convalescent COVID-19. Each CDR3 is given with its conserved first and last residue. A D gene is named only where the DNA matches it firmly. The size entry is marked missing in some rows and otherwise reads once, few, many or a size class.

>.|TRBJ2-7|TRBD1|TRBV7-6
CASSFAGTGTYEQYF
TGTGCCAGCAGCTTCGCCGGGACAGGGACCTACGAGCAGTACTTC
>.|TRBJ2-1|TRBD1|TRBV5-6
CASSEQGAPYNEQFF
TGTGCCAGCAGCGAACAGGGGGCCCCCTACAATGAGCAGTTCTTC
>.|TRBJ2-3|TRBD2|TRBV2
CASRRLAHGRAADTQYF
TGTGCCAGCAGGAGATTAGCCCACGGGAGGGCCGCAGATACGCAGTATTTT
>.|TRBJ2-5|TRBD1|TRBV4-1
CASSPRQGAGETQYF
TGCGCCAGCAGCCCTAGACAGGGGGCGGGGGAGACCCAGTACTTC
>.|TRBJ2-2|.|TRBV28
CASSPRTKNTGELFF
TGTGCCAGCAGTCCCCGGACAAAGAACACCGGGGAGCTGTTTTTT
>.|TRBJ1-4|.|TRBV7-6
CASSLALGSTNEKLFF
TGTGCCAGCAGCTTAGCCCTCGGGTCAACTAATGAAAAACTGTTTTTT
>few|TRBJ1-4|TRBD1|TRBV6-1
CASSDQFIFGQGFNEKLFF
TGTGCCAGCAGTGACCAATTCATATTTGGACAGGGGTTTAATGAAAAACTGTTTTTT
>.|TRBJ2-1|.|TRBV5-1
CASAPLGQRSWGANEQFF
TGCGCCAGCGCACCCCTGGGACAGAGGTCCTGGGGGGCCAATGAGCAGTTCTTC
>.|TRBJ2-7|.|TRBV2
CASSDSGGAYEQYF
TGTGCCAGCAGTGATTCTGGGGGCGCCTACGAGCAGTACTTC
>.|TRBJ2-2|TRBD1|TRBV5-4
CASSPRTGPTGELFF
TGTGCCAGCAGCCCGAGGACAGGCCCCACCGGGGAGCTGTTTTTT
>.|TRBJ2-3|TRBD2|TRBV6-5
CASRPAGVGDTQYF
TGTGCCAGCAGACCAGCGGGAGTGGGAGATACGCAGTATTTT
>.|TRBJ1-4|TRBD1|TRBV5-6
CASSSRDRGDEKLFF
TGTGCCAGCAGCTCCCGGGACAGGGGTGATGAAAAACTGTTTTTT
>.|TRBJ2-5|TRBD2|TRBV5-1
CASSPPLASQETQYF
TGCGCCAGCAGCCCCCCACTAGCGTCCCAAGAGACCCAGTACTTC
>.|TRBJ2-6|.|TRBV5-1
CASSLGQASGANVLTF
TGCGCCAGCAGCTTGGGACAAGCCTCTGGGGCCAACGTCCTGACTTTC
>.|TRBJ1-5|TRBD1|TRBV6-2/TRBV6-3
CASSRPGQGWQPQHF
TGTGCCAGCAGTCGACCGGGACAGGGGTGGCAGCCCCAGCATTTT
>.|TRBJ1-2|.|TRBV10-2
CASSESRQWVGYTF
TGCGCCAGCAGTGAGTCAAGACAGTGGGTAGGCTACACCTTC
>.|TRBJ1-3|.|TRBV3-1/TRBV3-2
CASSQDSVPGNTIYF
TGTGCCAGCAGCCAAGATTCGGTTCCGGGAAACACCATATATTTT
>.|TRBJ2-1|TRBD1|TRBV28
CASSPPTYPGQGAPFF
TGTGCCAGCAGCCCACCAACGTATCCTGGACAGGGGGCCCCGTTCTTC
>.|TRBJ2-3|.|TRBV11-2
CASSLAGTDTQYF
TGTGCCAGCAGCTTAGCGGGCACAGATACGCAGTATTTT
>.|TRBJ2-2|.|TRBV7-8
CASSFPSELFF
TGTGCCAGCAGCTTCCCTTCCGAGCTGTTTTTT
>once|TRBJ2-3|TRBD1|TRBV27
CASSRRGPLSTDTQYF
TGTGCCAGCAGTCGAAGGGGGCCTCTCAGCACAGATACGCAGTATTTT
>.|TRBJ2-3|TRBD2|TRBV11-2
CASSLGGGADTQYF
TGTGCCAGCAGCTTAGGCGGGGGGGCAGATACGCAGTATTTT
>.|TRBJ2-5|.|TRBV29-1
CRGREAQGRETQYF
TGCAGGGGCCGCGAAGCTCAGGGTCGCGAGACCCAGTACTTC
>.|TRBJ2-2|.|TRBV19
CASSRYGSGTGELFF
TGTGCCAGTAGTCGGTACGGGAGTGGTACCGGGGAGCTGTTTTTT
>.|TRBJ2-2|TRBD2|TRBV19
CASRQTGTSTGELFF
TGTGCCAGTAGGCAGACCGGGACTAGCACCGGGGAGCTGTTTTTT
>.|TRBJ2-7|TRBD1|TRBV28
CASSLRTGALTYEQYF
TGTGCCAGCAGTTTACGTACAGGGGCCCTCACCTACGAGCAGTACTTC
>few|TRBJ2-3|.|TRBV4-1
CASSQDSLALTDTQYF
TGCGCCAGCAGCCAAGATTCCCTAGCTCTCACAGATACGCAGTATTTT
>.|TRBJ2-7|TRBD1|TRBV18
CASSLSGGGSYEQYF
TGTGCCAGCTCCCTTTCAGGGGGTGGAAGCTACGAGCAGTACTTC
>.|TRBJ1-1|.|TRBV11-2
CASSFDSSQATEAFF
TGTGCCAGCAGCTTCGACAGCTCCCAGGCGACCGAAGCTTTCTTT
>.|TRBJ1-4|TRBD1|TRBV13
CASSELRPQGEADEKLFF
TGTGCCAGCAGCGAACTACGTCCACAGGGGGAGGCGGATGAAAAACTGTTTTTT
>.|TRBJ1-5|.|TRBV3-1/TRBV3-2
CASSQRGGNQPQHF
TGTGCCAGCAGCCAACGCGGGGGCAATCAGCCCCAGCATTTT
>.|TRBJ2-3|TRBD2|TRBV5-1
CASSPASGPTDTQYF
TGCGCCAGCAGCCCGGCTAGCGGCCCCACAGATACGCAGTATTTT
>.|TRBJ1-5|.|TRBV3-1/TRBV3-2
CASSPRQGTNQPQHF
TGTGCCAGCAGCCCTCGGCAGGGAACAAATCAGCCCCAGCATTTT